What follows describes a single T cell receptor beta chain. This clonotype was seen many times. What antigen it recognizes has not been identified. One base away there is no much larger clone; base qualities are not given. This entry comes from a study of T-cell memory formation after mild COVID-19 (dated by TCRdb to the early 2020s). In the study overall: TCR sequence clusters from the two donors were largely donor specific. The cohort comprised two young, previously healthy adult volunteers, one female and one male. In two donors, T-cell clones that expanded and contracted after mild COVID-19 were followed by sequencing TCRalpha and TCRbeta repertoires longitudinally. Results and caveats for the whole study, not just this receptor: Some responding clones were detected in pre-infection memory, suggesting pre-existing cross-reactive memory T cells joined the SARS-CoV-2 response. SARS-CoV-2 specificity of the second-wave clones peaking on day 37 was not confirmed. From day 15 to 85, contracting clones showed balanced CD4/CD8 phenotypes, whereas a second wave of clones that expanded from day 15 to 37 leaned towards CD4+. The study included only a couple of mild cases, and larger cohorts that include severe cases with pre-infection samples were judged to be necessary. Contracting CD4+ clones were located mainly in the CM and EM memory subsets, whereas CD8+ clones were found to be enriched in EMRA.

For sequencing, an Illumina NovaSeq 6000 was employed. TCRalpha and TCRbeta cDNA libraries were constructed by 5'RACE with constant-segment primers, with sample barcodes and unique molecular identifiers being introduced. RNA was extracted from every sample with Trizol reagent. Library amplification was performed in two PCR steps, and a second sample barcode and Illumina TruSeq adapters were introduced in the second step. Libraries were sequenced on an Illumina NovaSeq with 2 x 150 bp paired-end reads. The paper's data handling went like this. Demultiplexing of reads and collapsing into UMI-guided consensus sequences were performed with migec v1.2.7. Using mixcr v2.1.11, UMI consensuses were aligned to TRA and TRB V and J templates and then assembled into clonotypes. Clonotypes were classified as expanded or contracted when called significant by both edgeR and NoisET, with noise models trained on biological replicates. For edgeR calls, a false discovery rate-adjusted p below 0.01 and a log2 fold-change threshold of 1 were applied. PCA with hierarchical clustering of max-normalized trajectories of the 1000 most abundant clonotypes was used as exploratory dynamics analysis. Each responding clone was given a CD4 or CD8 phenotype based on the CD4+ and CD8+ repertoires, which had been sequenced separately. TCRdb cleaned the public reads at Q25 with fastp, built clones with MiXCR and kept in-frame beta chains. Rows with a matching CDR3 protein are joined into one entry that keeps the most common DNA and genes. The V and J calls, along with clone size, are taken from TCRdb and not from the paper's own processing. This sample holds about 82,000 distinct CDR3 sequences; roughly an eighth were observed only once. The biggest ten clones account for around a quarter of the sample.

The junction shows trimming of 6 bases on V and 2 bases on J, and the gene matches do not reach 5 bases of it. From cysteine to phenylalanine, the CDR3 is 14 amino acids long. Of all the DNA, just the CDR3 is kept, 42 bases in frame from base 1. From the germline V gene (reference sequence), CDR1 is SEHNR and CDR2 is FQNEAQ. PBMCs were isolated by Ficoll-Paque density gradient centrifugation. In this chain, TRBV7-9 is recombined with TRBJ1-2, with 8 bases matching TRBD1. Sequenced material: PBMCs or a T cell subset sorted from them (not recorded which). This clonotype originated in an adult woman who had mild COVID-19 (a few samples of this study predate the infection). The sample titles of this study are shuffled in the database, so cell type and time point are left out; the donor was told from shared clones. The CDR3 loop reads CASRRTGPNYGYTF. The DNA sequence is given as TGTGCCAGCAGGAGGACAGGGCCAAACTATGGCTACACCTTC.